These 26 T cell receptor beta chains originate from one sample sequenced in a study of blood T cells in healthy people across ages. A second PCR, run for about 6 to 12 cycles, used a sample-barcoded 5' primer plus a J-beta primer mix. TCRdb ran MiXCR on the 5' RACE reads and lists one entry per CDR3 protein. The sample has hundreds of thousands of distinct CDR3 sequences, 45% to 50% seen once. The sample taken for sequencing was blood. The receptors stem from a woman in her sixties or seventies in good health.

Only a few counts were recorded for this clonotype. The chain carries TRBV11-1 and TRBJ2-7; 9 nucleotides line up with TRBD1. CDR3 length: 15 amino acids. Trimming removed 3 bases from V and 3 bases from J; junction bases left unmatched: 6. Germline assignment: CDR1 SGHAT and CDR2 FQDESV (reference sequence). The CDR3 protein is CASSLGTGIGYEQYF. As DNA, the CDR3 is TGTGCCAGCAGCTTGGGGACAGGGATCGGCTACGAGCAGTACTTC.

The rearrangement uses TRBV29-1 and TRBJ2-5; the match to TRBD1 covers 7 bases. With 3 bases clipped from V and 5 bases from J, the junction kept 12 bases outside the gene matches. The CDR3 has 15 amino acids. Germline CDR1 reads SQVTM; CDR2 reads ANQGSEA. In DNA, the CDR3 is TGCAGCGTTGACGTAAGACAGGGCGAGGGGGAGACCCAGTACTTC. Protein sequence: CSVDVRQGEGETQYF.

This clonotype has more than one count but fewer than ten. The chain combines TRBV29-1 with TRBJ2-1; TRBD2 agrees at 9 bases. With V trimmed by 2 bases and J by 4 bases, 9 bases remained unmatched. The CDR3 runs 16 residues. The V gene's germline CDR1 is SQVTM and CDR2 ANQGSEA. This chain's CDR3 is CSVEFGSGSAYNEQFF. The CDR3 DNA reads TGCAGCGTTGAATTTGGTAGCGGGAGTGCTTACAATGAGCAGTTCTTC.

In DNA form, the CDR3 reads TGTGCCAGCAGCTTAGCGACTAGCGGGAGGACGGAGCAGTACTTC. Its translation: CASSLATSGRTEQYF. The rearrangement joins TRBV7-8 to TRBJ2-5; 13 bases match TRBD2. Germline V gene lookup returns CDR1 SGHVS and CDR2 FQNEAQ. This CDR3 has 15 residues. V was pared by 0 bases and J by 11 bases, with 6 bases of the junction left unmatched.

This clonotype has just a few counts. CDR3 in DNA: TGCGCCAGCAGCCAGAGGGCTAGCGCCTCGAGTGGTACGCAGTATTTT. Translation gives CASSQRASASSGTQYF. This chain connects TRBV4-3 to TRBJ2-3; tentatively, D is TRBD2 (6 bases). Per germline, CDR1 LGHNA and CDR2 YSLEER. The length of the CDR3 is 16 residues. V lost 3 bases, J lost 8 bases, and 21 bases lay in between.

This clonotype was detected many times. V usage is TRBV7-8 and J usage is TRBJ2-5; 12 bases line up with TRBD2. The germline V gene encodes CDR1 SGHVS and CDR2 FQNEAQ. The CDR3 loop spans 16 amino acids. V dropped 3 bases and J dropped 4; count of bases not matched to a gene: 6. CDR3 sequence: CASSFILAGGGETQYF. The DNA of the CDR3 is TGTGCCAGCAGCTTTATACTAGCGGGAGGCGGAGAGACCCAGTACTTC.

This clonotype has a handful of counts. The gene calls are TRBV20-1 and TRBJ1-5; D remains unclear. CDR3 length: 14 residues. From germline, CDR1 is DFQATT and CDR2 SNEGSKA (reference sequence). The CDR3 sequence: CSSAQVLANQPQHF. CDR3 DNA: TGCAGCAGTGCCCAGGTACTCGCCAATCAGCCCCAGCATTTT.

The V call is TRBV9, the J call TRBJ2-4, with D perhaps TRBD1 or TRBD2 (7 bases each). The germline gives CDR1 SGDLS, CDR2 YYNGEE. The CDR3 extends over 23 amino acids. V was trimmed by 1 base and J by 2 bases, leaving 34 bases between them. The CDR3 DNA reads as TGTGCCAGCAGCGTACGTGACAGGGTATTGCCTAGCGGTAAACCTGGACCCAAAAACATTCAGTACTTC. Residues: CASSVRDRVLPSGKPGPKNIQYF.

The chain combines TRBV15 with TRBJ2-1; 7 bases match TRBD2. From germline, CDR1 is LNHNV and CDR2 YYDKDF (reference sequence). V was pared by 0 bases and J by 8 bases, with 7 bases of the junction left unmatched. CDR3 length equals 15 residues. CDR3 sequence (DNA): TGTGCCACCAGCAGAGACAGGACTAGTAGTCATGAGCAGTTCTTC. Translating it yields CATSRDRTSSHEQFF.

The chain employs TRBV7-3 and TRBJ2-6, with a possible D match to TRBD1 (6 bases). Trimming removed 2 bases from V and 4 bases from J, with 12 bases in between. The CDR3 is 16 residues long. Germline lookup yields CDR1 SGHTA and CDR2 FQGTGA. In nucleotides, the CDR3 is TGTGCCAGCAGCTTACTAGGGGGATTGGGGGCCAACGTCCTGACTTTC. Its translation: CASSLLGGLGANVLTF. The full variable domain, in which reference TRBV7-3 and TRBJ2-6 provide the parts outside the CDR3, is GAGVSQTPSNKVTEKGKYVELRCDPISGHTALYWYRQSLGQGPEFLIYFQGTGAADDSGLPNDRFFAVRPEGSVSTLKIQRTERGDSAVYLCASSLLGGLGANVLTFGAGSRLTVL.

This sequence joins TRBV27 and TRBJ2-2, with 9 bases lining up with TRBD2. The length of the CDR3 is 16 residues. V was pared by 6 bases and J by 2 bases, with 7 bases of the junction left unmatched. The germline CDR1 and CDR2 sequences are MNHEY and SMNVEV (reference sequence). The DNA for the CDR3 is TGTGCCAGCAGCCGATCTAGCGGGACAAACACCGGGGAGCTGTTTTTT. It yields the protein CASSRSSGTNTGELFF.

A note on this clonotype: Given a much more abundant clone one base away, this may be a read error. This chain uses TRBV4-3 with TRBJ2-1, with unresolved D. V lost 0 bases and J lost 10, with 10 bases in between. The V gene's germline CDR1 is LGHNA and CDR2 YSLEER. The length of the CDR3 is 13 residues. The CDR3 sequence: CASSQDTSYEQFF. The CDR3 DNA sequence: TGCGCCAGCAGCCAAGACACCTCCTACGAGCAGTTCTTC.

This rearrangement joins TRBV13 to TRBJ2-1; D may be TRBD1 (6 bases). CDR1 is PRHDT and CDR2 is FYEKMQ in the germline V gene (reference sequence). Between the trimmed V and J ends, which lost 5 bases and 6 bases, there was a span of 11 bases. The CDR3 covers 13 residues. CDR3 amino acids: CASSPPDSNEQFF. CDR3 nucleotide sequence: TGTGCCAGCAGCCCCCCGGACAGCAATGAGCAGTTCTTC.

The chain combines TRBV6-1 with TRBJ2-4; 9 bases fit TRBD1. The J call may not be correct, given that the DNA end is closer to TRBJ2-7. Per germline, CDR1 MNHNS and CDR2 SASEGT. The CDR3 is made up of 17 amino acids. The CDR3 reads CASSTSGTGIRSYEQYF. The CDR3 coding sequence is TGTGCCAGCAGTACCTCCGGGACAGGGATACGCTCCTACGAGCAGTACTTC.

This clonotype was found once. This chain links TRBV29-1 with TRBJ1-1, with D uncertain. This CDR3 has 13 residues. Per the germline V gene, CDR1 is SQVTM and CDR2 is ANQGSEA. Trimming took 7 bases from V and 1 from J, leaving 13 bases between them. The CDR3 reads CSARPSQNTEAFF. The CDR3, as DNA: TGCAGCGCCCGGCCCAGCCAGAACACTGAAGCTTTCTTT.

V usage is TRBV29-1 and J usage is TRBJ2-1, with 7 positions matching TRBD1. The CDR3 extends over 11 amino acids. With 7 bases clipped from V and 14 bases from J, the junction kept 11 bases outside the gene matches. Germline V gene lookup returns CDR1 SQVTM and CDR2 ANQGSEA. The CDR3 sequence is CSAEETGTEFF. The CDR3 DNA sequence: TGCAGCGCCGAGGAGACAGGGACGGAGTTCTTC.

The rearrangement uses TRBV10-3 and TRBJ1-1; TRBD1 aligns across 10 bases. CDR3 length: 14 amino acids. The ends lost 5 bases at V and 4 bases at J; junction bases unmatched: 4. Germline V gives CDR1 ENHRY, CDR2 SYGVKD. CDR3 loop: CAISPWTGGTEAFF. DNA of the CDR3: TGTGCCATCAGTCCATGGACAGGGGGCACTGAAGCTTTCTTT.

The V gene is TRBV7-9, the J gene TRBJ2-1, with D possibly matching TRBD1 (7 bases). The germline V gene has CDR1 SEHNR and CDR2 FQNEAQ (reference sequence). The CDR3 totals 14 residues. V shed 5 bases and J shed 4 bases, with 12 bases lying between them. The CDR3 reads CASSQAGQYNEQFF. The CDR3, as DNA: TGTGCCAGCAGCCAGGCGGGACAGTACAATGAGCAGTTCTTC.

The chain is built from TRBV28 and TRBJ2-3, with TRBD1 matching 7 bases. This CDR3 region has 17 residues. Germline V gives CDR1 MDHEN, CDR2 SYDVKM. With V trimmed by 5 bases and J by 0 bases, 11 bases remained unmatched. CDR3 protein: CASSPTGTDSSTDTQYF. The CDR3 coding sequence is TGTGCCAGCAGTCCAACCGGGACAGATTCTAGCACAGATACGCAGTATTTT.

This clonotype was detected only a few times. This sequence joins TRBV7-3 and TRBJ2-5; D is uncertain. CDR1 SGHTA and CDR2 FQGTGA come from the germline V gene. This CDR3 region has 13 residues. V gave up 5 bases and J gave up 5 bases, with 12 bases separating them. The CDR3 DNA reads as TGTGCCAGCAGCGCCTCCGAAAAGGAGACCCAGTACTTC. Translation: CASSASEKETQYF. Full variable domain (rest looked up from reference TRBV7-3 and TRBJ2-5): GAGVSQTPSNKVTEKGKYVELRCDPISGHTALYWYRQSLGQGPEFLIYFQGTGAADDSGLPNDRFFAVRPEGSVSTLKIQRTERGDSAVYLCASSASEKETQYFGPGTRLLVL.

This rearrangement joins TRBV20-1 to TRBJ2-7; weak D call: TRBD2 (6 bases). Trimming pared 0 bases from V and 1 base from J, leaving 10 bases between. Germline CDR1 is DFQATT and CDR2 is SNEGSKA (reference sequence). The CDR3 length is 14 residues. CDR3: CSARDWGESYEQYF. The CDR3 nucleotides read TGCAGTGCTAGAGATTGGGGGGAGTCCTACGAGCAGTACTTC.

The chain joins TRBV4-3 to TRBJ1-1; D remains ambiguous. CDR1 is LGHNA, CDR2 YSLEER, per germline. V gave up 3 bases and J gave up 1 base, with 12 bases separating them. The length of the CDR3 is 15 residues. CDR3 nucleotide sequence: TGCGCCAGCAGCCAGTTAAGCGCGGGGAACACTGAAGCTTTCTTT. This gives the protein CASSQLSAGNTEAFF.

The chain recombines TRBV10-3 with TRBJ1-1; TRBD1 agrees at 7 bases. This CDR3 spans 13 amino acids. J was trimmed by 4 bases and V by 11 bases; bases with no gene match: 10. From germline, CDR1 is ENHRY and CDR2 SYGVKD. The chain's CDR3 is CALSTRQGTEAFF. CDR3 nucleotides: TGTGCCCTTAGCACTAGACAGGGCACTGAAGCTTTCTTT.

The chain uses TRBV4-3 and TRBJ2-3; perhaps TRBD2 as D (5 bases). Germline CDR1 and CDR2: LGHNA and YSLEER. CDR3 length: 15 residues. The germline V and J ends were trimmed by 1 base and 3 bases, with 11 bases remaining between them. For the CDR3, the DNA is TGCGCCAGCAGCCAAGCCCCCAGCGGAACAGATACGCAGTATTTT. It translates to CASSQAPSGTDTQYF.

This clonotype was counted between two and nine times. The chain carries TRBV20-1 and TRBJ1-2; TRBD1 is a possible D gene (5 bases). With 3 bases removed from V and 4 bases from J, the gap between germline ends came to 9 bases. The CDR3 sequence is 12 residues long. The germline V gene has CDR1 DFQATT and CDR2 SNEGSKA (reference sequence). The CDR3 is CSARGVGYGYTF. CDR3 coding DNA: TGCAGTGCTAGGGGGGTGGGCTATGGCTACACCTTC.

V and J are TRBV4-1 and TRBJ2-1; 15 bases line up with TRBD2. Trimming cost V 4 bases and J 7 bases; bases outside gene matches: 8. Germline lookup yields CDR1 MGHRA and CDR2 YSYEKL. This CDR3 comprises 17 residues. The CDR3 region has the DNA TGCGCCAGCAGCCGAGATCCCGGACTAGCGGGAGGGAATGAGCAGTTCTTC. Translating gives CASSRDPGLAGGNEQFF.